A single sample is the source of the 27 T cell receptor beta chains below, sequenced in a study of T cell responses to AZD1222 COVID-19 vaccine. Using immunoSEQ multiplex PCR, the repertoire was profiled, and TCRdb retains in-frame clones only, with some absent. The top ten clones hold 3.2% of a sample with approximately 150,000 clones, about 93% of them seen once. The starting material was peripheral blood, obtained 28 days after the second AZD1222 dose. These TCRs come from an adult who received the AZD1222 COVID-19 vaccine.

The gene calls are TRBV6-1 and TRBJ1-5; D may be TRBD1 (6 bases). Trimming left V 3 bases short and J 5 bases short, with 17 bases between. This CDR3 comprises 16 residues. Germline V lookup: CDR1 MNHNS, CDR2 SASEGT. In DNA form, the CDR3 reads TGTGCCAGCAGTGACTTCCTCGGGGAGGGGGATCAGCCCCAGCATTTT. This encodes CASSDFLGEGDQPQHF.

The chain recombines TRBV20-1 with TRBJ2-2; D perhaps matches TRBD1 (5 bases). CDR1 is DFQATT, CDR2 SNEGSKA, per germline (reference sequence). CDR3 length: 14 amino acids. V was clipped by 3 bases and J by 4 bases, with 12 bases between them. CDR3 nucleotide sequence: TGCAGTGCTAGTACAGGTTCAGTCACCGGGGAGCTGTTTTTT. It specifies CSASTGSVTGELFF.

The chain recombines TRBV7-9 with TRBJ1-1, with D possibly TRBD1 on 5 matching bases. The CDR3 is made up of 14 amino acids. V was pared by 2 bases and J by 6 bases, with 13 bases between. Germline V gene sequence: CDR1 SEHNR, CDR2 FQNEAQ (reference sequence). The CDR3 region is CASSLIPGRAEAFF. The CDR3 DNA reads TGTGCCAGCAGCTTAATACCAGGGAGGGCTGAAGCTTTCTTT.

The chain employs TRBV27 and TRBJ2-2; no firm D call. The CDR3 has 13 amino acids. V was clipped by 7 bases and J by 2 bases, with 8 bases between them. Germline V gene sequence: CDR1 MNHEY, CDR2 SMNVEV (reference sequence). CDR3 in amino acids: CASKTFNTGELFF. The CDR3 coding sequence is TGTGCCAGCAAAACTTTTAACACCGGGGAGCTGTTTTTT.

In this sample, this clone turned up a few times. This chain connects TRBV6-5 to TRBJ2-3; a possible D gene is TRBD2 (6 bases). Germline CDR1 MNHEY, CDR2 SVGAGI. The V end was cut by 5 bases, the J end by 6 bases, with 18 bases between. The CDR3 has 15 amino acids. The CDR3 loop reads CASSTVGRGADTQYF. The CDR3 DNA reads as TGTGCCAGCAGTACCGTGGGGCGGGGAGCGGATACGCAGTATTTT.

The chain combines TRBV29-1 with TRBJ2-3, with 9 positions matching TRBD2. The V and J ends lost 4 bases and 0 bases, in that order; junction bases with no gene match: 5. CDR3 length equals 15 residues. Germline assignment: CDR1 SQVTM and CDR2 ANQGSEA. CDR3 region: CSVGLREGSTDTQYF. CDR3 in DNA: TGCAGCGTTGGCCTGCGGGAGGGGAGCACAGATACGCAGTATTTT.

The CDR3 DNA reads as TGTGCCAGCAGCTTACTTTCCAATGAAAAACTGTTTTTT. Protein product: CASSLLSNEKLFF. The chain links TRBV7-9 to TRBJ1-4, with no clear D. From germline, CDR1 is SEHNR and CDR2 FQNEAQ (reference sequence). V shed 2 bases and J shed 5 bases, with 6 bases lying between them. The CDR3 length is 13 residues.

The chain joins TRBV5-6 to TRBJ2-5; 10 nucleotides match TRBD1. The CDR3 is 16 amino acids. The J segment lost 5 bases and the V segment lost 2 bases, leaving 9 bases of the junction unmatched. The V gene's germline CDR1 is SGHDT and CDR2 YYEEEE. CDR3 sequence: CASSLTGTGAGETQYF. The CDR3 DNA follows: TGTGCCAGCAGCTTAACCGGGACAGGGGCTGGCGAGACCCAGTACTTC.

The CDR3 is CASSYPSGRTYNEQFF. The CDR3 nucleotides are TGTGCCAGCAGTTACCCTAGCGGGAGGACCTACAATGAGCAGTTCTTC. The chain employs TRBV6-2 or TRBV6-3 and TRBJ2-1; 11 nucleotides match TRBD2. The V gene end was trimmed by 2 bases and the J gene end by 2 bases; junction bases not matched to a gene: 2. The V gene's germline CDR1 is MNHEY and CDR2 SVGEGT. There are 16 residues in the CDR3.

The chain has TRBV14 and TRBJ1-3, with 7 bases aligning to TRBD1. Looked up from germline, CDR1 is SGHDN and CDR2 is FVKESK. The V gene end was trimmed by 1 base and the J gene end by 0 bases; junction bases not matched to a gene: 9. This CDR3 contains 18 residues. The CDR3 coding sequence is TGTGCCAGCAGCCAAGTGGGACAGCAACTCTACTCTGGAAACACCATATATTTT. This translates into CASSQVGQQLYSGNTIYF.

The chain employs TRBV27 and TRBJ2-1; TRBD2 agrees at 9 bases. The CDR3 is made up of 15 amino acids. V was clipped by 3 bases and J by 7 bases; unmatched bases: 7. CDR1 and CDR2 from the germline V gene are MNHEY and SMNVEV (reference sequence). The CDR3 coding sequence is TGTGCCAGCAGTTTGTGGGCTAGCGGGGAAAATGAGCAGTTCTTC. Residues: CASSLWASGENEQFF.

J is TRBJ2-6 and V is TRBV5-4; D is ambiguous. This CDR3 comprises 17 residues. V gave up 2 bases and J gave up 2 bases, with 14 bases separating them. Germline V gene sequence: CDR1 SGHNT, CDR2 YYREEE (reference sequence). CDR3 DNA sequence: TGTGCCAGCAGCTTAGGAGTTAGGGCCCCTGGGGCCAACGTCCTGACTTTC. Protein: CASSLGVRAPGANVLTF.

The genes are TRBV3-1 (or the pseudogene TRBV3-2) and TRBJ2-7; D is unclear. V was trimmed by 3 bases and J by 3 bases, leaving 6 bases between them. This CDR3 contains 12 residues. Germline CDR1 LGHDT, CDR2 YNNKEL (reference sequence). The CDR3 region is CASSQASYEQYF. Written as DNA, the CDR3 is TGTGCCAGCAGCCAGGCCAGCTACGAGCAGTACTTC.

V gene TRBV14 combines with J gene TRBJ2-5, with D possibly being TRBD2 (5 bases). The CDR3 contains 15 residues. Trimming cost V 4 bases and J 5 bases, with 17 bases left between them. CDR1 is SGHDN and CDR2 is FVKESK in the germline V gene. CDR3 DNA: TGTGCCAGCAGCCCAAGGAGCGGAAGAGTGGAGACCCAGTACTTC. As protein: CASSPRSGRVETQYF.

The J gene is TRBJ2-3, the V gene TRBV2, with D perhaps matching TRBD1 (5 bases). V was clipped by 5 bases and J by 6 bases, with 15 bases between them. The germline V gene encodes CDR1 SNHLY and CDR2 FYNNEI. The CDR3 is made up of 14 amino acids. The CDR3 nucleotides read TGTGCCAGCAGTCAGGGTGAAGGCCGGGATACGCAGTATTTT. Its protein is CASSQGEGRDTQYF.

A single count supports this clone. The chain joins TRBV2 to TRBJ2-5; 7 bases line up with TRBD2. Germline CDR1 reads SNHLY; CDR2 reads FYNNEI. V lost 2 bases to trimming and J lost 7 bases; unmatched junction nucleotides: 10. CDR3 size: 15 residues. Here the CDR3 reads CASSESGNRGGTQYF. CDR3 nucleotide sequence: TGTGCCAGCAGTGAAAGCGGGAATCGCGGCGGGACCCAGTACTTC. The complete variable domain, with remaining parts taken from reference TRBV2 and TRBJ2-5, reads EPEVTQTPSHQVTQMGQEVILRCVPISNHLYFYWYRQILGQKVEFLVSFYNNEISEKSEIFDDQFSVERPDGSNFTLKIRSTKLEDSAMYFCASSESGNRGGTQYFGPGTRLLVL.

The rearrangement links TRBV7-9 to TRBJ1-2; D is undetermined. In germline, CDR1 is SEHNR, CDR2 FQNEAQ (reference sequence). The CDR3 spans 14 residues. Trimming cost V 7 bases and J 8 bases, with 20 bases left between them. DNA of the CDR3: TGTGCCAGCACCCAATCAAAAACCGTGGAAGGCTACACCTTC. Protein: CASTQSKTVEGYTF.

The V and J genes are TRBV27 and TRBJ1-1; D is undetermined. The germline V and J ends were trimmed by 3 bases and 0 bases, with 5 bases remaining between them. The CDR3 runs to 13 residues. Per the germline V gene, CDR1 is MNHEY and CDR2 is SMNVEV (reference sequence). The CDR3 DNA reads as TGTGCCAGCAGTTTGCAGATGAACACTGAAGCTTTCTTT. Amino acids: CASSLQMNTEAFF.

This clone was detected a few times. J is TRBJ2-1 and V is TRBV7-6; TRBD2 matches 7 bases. This CDR3 spans 18 amino acids. Looked up from germline, CDR1 is SGHVS and CDR2 is FNYEAQ. J lost 3 bases, V lost 5 bases, and 16 bases had no gene match. DNA for the CDR3: TGTGCCAGCAGCCCATACCGCCCTAGCGGAGCCGGCTACAATGAGCAGTTCTTC. Its protein is CASSPYRPSGAGYNEQFF. Full variable domain (rest looked up from reference TRBV7-6 and TRBJ2-1): GAGVSQSPRYKVTKRGQDVALRCDPISGHVSLYWYRQALGQGPEFLTYFNYEAQQDKSGLPNDRFSAERPEGSISTLTIQRTEQRDSAMYRCASSPYRPSGAGYNEQFFGPGTRLTVL.

This chain uses TRBV6-5 with TRBJ2-7, with TRBD2 as a possible D gene (6 bases). Germline assignment: CDR1 MNHEY and CDR2 SVGAGI. Trimming left V 0 bases short and J 4 bases short, with 16 bases between. This CDR3 is 16 amino acids long. The CDR3 here is CASSYSLERVPYEQYF. The CDR3 DNA sequence: TGTGCCAGCAGTTACTCGTTGGAGCGGGTTCCGTACGAGCAGTACTTC.

This chain links TRBV18 with TRBJ1-3, with D tentatively TRBD1 (5 bases). Germline V gene data show CDR1 as KGHSH and CDR2 as LQKENI. With 6 bases removed from V and 0 bases from J, the gap between germline ends came to 9 bases. There are 14 residues in the CDR3. CDR3 protein: CASSIDSSGNTIYF. CDR3 nucleotides: TGTGCCAGCTCCATAGACAGCTCTGGAAACACCATATATTTT.

This rearrangement joins TRBV29-1 to TRBJ1-2; TRBD1 might be the D (5 bases). V lost 0 bases to trimming and J lost 5 bases, with 13 bases between them. This CDR3 is 14 amino acids long. The germline CDR1 and CDR2 sequences are SQVTM and ANQGSEA. In DNA form, the CDR3 reads TGCAGCGTTGAAGATTCTCAGGGTCTTTATGGCTACACCTTC. It encodes CSVEDSQGLYGYTF.

The rearrangement joins TRBV2 to TRBJ1-4; D is unresolved. In germline, CDR1 is SNHLY, CDR2 FYNNEI. With 8 bases removed from V and 8 bases from J, the gap between germline ends came to 15 bases. The CDR3 runs to 13 residues. The CDR3 DNA sequence: TGTGCCAGCTCCCCGGTCGCTGGGGAAAAACTGTTTTTT. Its protein is CASSPVAGEKLFF.

The chain recombines TRBV19 with TRBJ2-1, with a weak D call TRBD2 (6 bases). In germline, CDR1 is LNHDA, CDR2 SQIVND (reference sequence). With 3 bases removed from V and 6 bases from J, the gap between germline ends came to 18 bases. CDR3 length: 16 amino acids. CDR3 sequence reads: CASSMGVAAARNEQFF. The CDR3 DNA is TGTGCCAGTAGTATGGGGGTAGCGGCCGCCCGCAATGAGCAGTTCTTC.

V and J are TRBV29-1 and TRBJ1-1; a weak D match, TRBD1 (6 bases). The CDR3 is 11 residues long. Trimming cost V 7 bases and J 4 bases, with 10 bases left between them. Germline V gene data show CDR1 as SQVTM and CDR2 as ANQGSEA. The CDR3 here is CSARGATEAFF. In nucleotides, the CDR3 is TGCAGCGCAAGGGGGGCCACTGAAGCTTTCTTT.

This chain joins TRBV18 and TRBJ1-5; D unresolved. Germline V gene data show CDR1 as KGHSH and CDR2 as LQKENI. With 3 bases removed from V and 0 bases from J, the gap between germline ends came to 6 bases. CDR3 length: 14 residues. CDR3 region: CASSPDYSNQPQHF. The CDR3 coding sequence is TGTGCCAGCTCACCGGACTATAGCAATCAGCCCCAGCATTTT.

The V call is TRBV10-1, the J call TRBJ1-1, with D unresolved. V dropped 0 bases and J dropped 1 base, with 15 bases sitting between them. The CDR3 length is 17 residues. CDR1 is WNHNN, CDR2 SYGVQD, per germline (reference sequence). This chain's CDR3 is CASSESRSLQTNTEAFF. CDR3 sequence (DNA): TGCGCCAGCAGTGAGTCAAGGTCCCTTCAGACGAACACTGAAGCTTTCTTT.